The 17 T cell receptor beta chains listed next were all sequenced from one sample in a study of spatial heterogeneity in lung cancer. Regarding time point: sample taken at primary tumor resection. In each case, whole RNA from tumor, nontumor lung or frozen PBMC was sequenced unsorted. Each CDR3 protein gets one entry after TCRdb re-called the 5' RACE reads with MiXCR. Of tens of thousands of distinct CDR3 sequences listed, 7.5% are singletons. The sample here was PBMCs, taken at surgery. These receptors all come from a male donor with early-stage non-small cell lung cancer.

The rearrangement links TRBV20-1 to TRBJ2-7; possibly TRBD1 for D (5 bases). Germline-derived CDR1 and CDR2 are DFQATT and SNEGSKA (reference sequence). V dropped 4 bases and J dropped 3 bases, with 13 bases sitting between them. The CDR3 spans 13 residues. CDR3 coding DNA: TGCAGTGCTACTTCGGACACAAACTACGAGCAGTACTTC. Translated, it gives CSATSDTNYEQYF.

In its sample, this clonotype was seen many times. One junction end does not reproduce the germline sequence, and a read error may be involved. V usage is TRBV7-3 and J usage is TRBJ2-2, with a tentative D call TRBD2 (6 bases). The germline gives CDR1 SGHTA, CDR2 FQGTGA. The CDR3 is made up of 15 amino acids. CDR3 sequence: CASSLTSGSTGELFF. CDR3 DNA sequence: TGTGCCAGCAGCCTAACATCCGGGAGCACCGGGGAGCTGTTTTTT.

This clonotype was observed many times. V gene TRBV4-1 combines with J gene TRBJ1-2; no clear D gene. This CDR3 has 14 residues. CDR1 and CDR2 from the germline V gene are MGHRA and YSYEKL. Trimming shortened V by 3 bases and J by 7 bases, and 15 bases separated the two germline ends. CDR3 nucleotides: TGCGCCAGCAGCCAGGCCTCCCTTTTAGGTGGCTACACCTTC. Translation: CASSQASLLGGYTF.

The table lists this clonotype with many counts. This CDR3 reads CASSLGRTQYF. CDR3 nucleotide sequence: TGTGCCAGCAGCTTAGGGCGTACGCAGTATTTT. J is TRBJ2-3 and V is TRBV11-3; no clear D. Germline-derived CDR1 and CDR2 are SGHNT and YENEEA. V was clipped by 1 base and J by 8 bases, with 4 bases between them. The CDR3 is 11 residues long.

This clonotype was seen many times. J is TRBJ2-7 and V is TRBV20-1; 10 nucleotides agree with TRBD2. With 5 bases clipped from V and 2 bases from J, the junction kept 3 bases outside the gene matches. CDR1 and CDR2 from the germline V gene are DFQATT and SNEGSKA (reference sequence). The CDR3 has 13 amino acids. The CDR3 DNA reads as TGCAGTGCTCAGCGGGAGGGCCCCTACGAGCAGTACGTC. The encoded protein is CSAQREGPYEQYV.

A note on this clonotype: This may come from a read error, since a much larger clone is one base off. CDR3 nucleotides: TGTGCCAGCAGCCACCAAGCCAACACCGGGGATCTGTTTTTT. Amino acids: CASSHQANTGDLFF. The chain uses TRBV7-3 and TRBJ2-2, with a possible D match to TRBD2 (5 bases). This CDR3 region has 14 residues. Germline CDR1 is SGHTA and CDR2 is FQGTGA.

This clonotype was seen repeatedly, ten times or more. The V call is TRBV9, the J call TRBJ1-4; 9 bases line up with TRBD1. The ends lost 5 bases at V and 8 bases at J; junction bases unmatched: 10. The CDR3 is 15 amino acids. Germline V CDR1 and CDR2: SGDLS, YYNGEE. In nucleotides, the CDR3 is TGTGCCAGCAGTAAGACCGGGACAGGGCACGAAAAACTGTTTTTT. Translating gives CASSKTGTGHEKLFF.

This clonotype came up many times. This chain links TRBV29-1 with TRBJ2-3, with D hard to call. V lost 1 base to trimming and J lost 6 bases, with 11 bases between them. Germline V gene data show CDR1 as SQVTM and CDR2 as ANQGSEA. The CDR3 consists of 13 residues. The DNA of the CDR3 is TGCAGCGTTGAAGGGCAGGAGATGGATACGCAGTATTTT. Encoded protein: CSVEGQEMDTQYF.

This clonotype was recorded many times. The gene calls are TRBV24-1 and TRBJ1-1; a weak D match, TRBD1 (5 bases). The CDR3 has 15 amino acids. Trimming left V 0 bases short and J 5 bases short, with 12 bases between. The germline CDR1 and CDR2 sequences are KGHDR and SFDVKD. Here the CDR3 DNA reads TGTGCCACCAGTGATTTGAAGGGGATGAGGACTGAAGCTTTCTTT. It yields the protein CATSDLKGMRTEAFF.

This clonotype was counted ten times or more. This sequence joins TRBV19 and TRBJ2-1; TRBD2 might be the D (5 bases). CDR3 length: 17 residues. In germline, CDR1 is LNHDA, CDR2 SQIVND (reference sequence). Trimming removed 7 bases at V and 0 bases at J, with 19 bases between. The CDR3: CASKSAATLSSYNEQFF. As DNA, the CDR3 is TGTGCCAGTAAATCAGCGGCCACATTGAGCTCCTACAATGAGCAGTTCTTC.

As for this clonotype: Germline is not matched at one junction end, which may reflect a read error. The J gene is TRBJ2-1, the V gene TRBV7-7; D possibly uses TRBD1 or TRBD2 (5 bases each). The length of the CDR3 is 14 residues. Germline CDR1 reads SSHAT; CDR2 reads FNYEAQ (reference sequence). CDR3 coding DNA: TGTGCTAGCAGCTCAGCTGGGGGAGTCAATGAGCAGTTCTTC. Its protein is CASSSAGGVNEQFF.

This clonotype showed up just a few times. This chain uses TRBV9 with TRBJ2-4; 9 bases line up with TRBD2. The CDR3 has 16 residues. The V and J ends lost 4 bases and 0 bases, in that order; junction bases with no gene match: 5. Per germline, CDR1 SGDLS and CDR2 YYNGEE. The CDR3 DNA follows: TGTGCCAGCAGCCCCCTAGCGGGACTAGCCAAAAACATTCAGTACTTC. Amino acid sequence: CASSPLAGLAKNIQYF. The variable domain in full, with the rest retrieved from reference TRBV9 and TRBJ2-4, is DSGVTQTPKHLITATGQRVTLRCSPRSGDLSVYWYQQSLDQGLQFLIQYYNGEERAKGNILERFSAQQFPDLHSELNLSSLELGDSALYFCASSPLAGLAKNIQYFGAGTRLSVL.

J is TRBJ2-5 and V is TRBV6-4; D is ambiguous. Trimming removed 3 bases at V and 5 bases at J, with 10 bases between. The CDR3 totals 13 residues. CDR1 MRHNA and CDR2 SNTAGT come from the germline V gene. This CDR3 is CASSELHGETQYF. The CDR3, as DNA: TGTGCCAGCAGTGAACTCCATGGGGAGACCCAGTACTTC.

This clonotype was seen repeatedly, ten times or more. This sequence joins TRBV3-1 and TRBJ1-5; D might be TRBD1 (5 bases). The germline CDR1 and CDR2 sequences are LGHDT and YNNKEL (reference sequence). CDR3 length equals 15 residues. V lost 4 bases and J lost 2, with 12 bases in between. The CDR3 DNA is TGTGCCAGCAGCCGAGGATGGGGGGGCAATCAGCCCCAGCATTTT. Its protein is CASSRGWGGNQPQHF.

At least ten counts were recorded for this clonotype. The J gene is TRBJ1-5, the V gene TRBV6-2 or TRBV6-3; D gene ambiguous. Trimming stripped 7 bases from V and 0 bases from J, with 10 bases between. There are 14 residues in the CDR3. CDR1 and CDR2 (germline): MNHEY, SVGEGT. CDR3 protein: CASTEFYSNQPQHF. The CDR3 region has the DNA TGTGCCAGCACCGAGTTCTATAGCAATCAGCCCCAGCATTTT.

The rearrangement uses TRBV28 and TRBJ1-5; the D is unclear. The CDR3 has 15 residues. Trimming removed 6 bases at V and 6 bases at J, with 18 bases between. Looked up from germline, CDR1 is MDHEN and CDR2 is SYDVKM. CDR3 residues: CASSPYDRLSQPQHF. The CDR3 region has the DNA TGTGCCAGCAGCCCCTATGATAGGTTGAGTCAGCCCCAGCATTTT.

This clonotype was recorded at least ten times. This sequence joins TRBV7-2 and TRBJ2-1; 12 bases match TRBD2. Losses at the gene ends were 4 bases for V and 6 bases for J; bases not matched to a gene: 4. Germline CDR1 SGHTA, CDR2 FQGNSA. The CDR3 has 15 amino acids. DNA of the CDR3: TGTGCCAGCAGCTACCTAGCGGGGGGGCGCAATGAGCAGTTCTTC. Its protein is CASSYLAGGRNEQFF.